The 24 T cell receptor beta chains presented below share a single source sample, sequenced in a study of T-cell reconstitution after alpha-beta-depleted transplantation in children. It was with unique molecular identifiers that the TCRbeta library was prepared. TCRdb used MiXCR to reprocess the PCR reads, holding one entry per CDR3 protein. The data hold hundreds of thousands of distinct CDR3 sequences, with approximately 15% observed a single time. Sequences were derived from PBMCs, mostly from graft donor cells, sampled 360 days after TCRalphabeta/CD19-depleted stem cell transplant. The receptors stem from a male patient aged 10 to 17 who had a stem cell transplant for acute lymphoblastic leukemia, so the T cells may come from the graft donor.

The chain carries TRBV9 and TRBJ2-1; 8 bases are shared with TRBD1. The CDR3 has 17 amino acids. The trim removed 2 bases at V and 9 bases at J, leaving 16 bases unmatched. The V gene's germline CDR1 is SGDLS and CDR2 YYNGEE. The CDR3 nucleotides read TGTGCCAGCAGCGTTCGGCCAGCGGGCCATACAGGGGGTGAGCAGTTCTTC. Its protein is CASSVRPAGHTGGEQFF.

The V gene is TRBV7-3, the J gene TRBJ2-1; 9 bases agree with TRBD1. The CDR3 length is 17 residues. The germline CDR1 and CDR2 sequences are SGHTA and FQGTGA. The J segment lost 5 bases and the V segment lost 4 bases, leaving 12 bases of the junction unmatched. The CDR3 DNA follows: TGTGCCAGCAGCTGGGGACAGGGAGGTTTGTTGGACAATGAGCAGTTCTTC. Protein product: CASSWGQGGLLDNEQFF.

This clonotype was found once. The CDR3 protein is CAWSVLPRRASPLYEQYF. The CDR3 DNA sequence: TGTGCCTGGAGTGTACTGCCCAGGCGGGCAAGTCCCCTCTACGAGCAGTACTTC. The chain employs TRBV30 and TRBJ2-7; D may be TRBD2 (5 bases). The V end was cut by 0 bases, the J end by 3 bases, with 24 bases between. The germline V gene encodes CDR1 GTSNPN and CDR2 SVGIG (reference sequence). This CDR3 spans 18 amino acids.

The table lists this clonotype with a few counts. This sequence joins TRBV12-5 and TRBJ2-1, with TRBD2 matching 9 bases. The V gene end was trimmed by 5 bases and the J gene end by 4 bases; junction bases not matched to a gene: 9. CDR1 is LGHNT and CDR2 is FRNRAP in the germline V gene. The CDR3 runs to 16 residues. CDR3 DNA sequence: TGTGCTAGTGGTCCCTCACTAGCGGGTTCTTACAATGAGCAGTTCTTC. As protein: CASGPSLAGSYNEQFF.

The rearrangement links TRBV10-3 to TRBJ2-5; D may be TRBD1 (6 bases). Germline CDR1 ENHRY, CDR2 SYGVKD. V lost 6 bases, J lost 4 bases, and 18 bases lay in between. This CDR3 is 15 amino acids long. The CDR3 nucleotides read TGTGCCATCAGCGATGTACAGGGACGAGTAGAGACCCAGTACTTC. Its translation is CAISDVQGRVETQYF.

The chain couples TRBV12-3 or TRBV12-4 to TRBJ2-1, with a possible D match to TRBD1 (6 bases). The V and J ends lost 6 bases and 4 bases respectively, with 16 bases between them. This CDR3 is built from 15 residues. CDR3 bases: TGTGCCAGCAGCCCCTTCAGGCAGGGGTACAATGAGCAGTTCTTC. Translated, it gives CASSPFRQGYNEQFF.

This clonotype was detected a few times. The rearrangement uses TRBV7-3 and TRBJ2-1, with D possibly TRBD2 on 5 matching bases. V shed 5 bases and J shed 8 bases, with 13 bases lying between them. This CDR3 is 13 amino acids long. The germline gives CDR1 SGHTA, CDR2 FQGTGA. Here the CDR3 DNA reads TGTGCCAGCAGCGCACTAGAAAAGCATGAGCAGTTCTTC. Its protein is CASSALEKHEQFF. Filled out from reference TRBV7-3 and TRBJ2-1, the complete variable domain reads GAGVSQTPSNKVTEKGKYVELRCDPISGHTALYWYRQSLGQGPEFLIYFQGTGAADDSGLPNDRFFAVRPEGSVSTLKIQRTERGDSAVYLCASSALEKHEQFFGPGTRLTVL.

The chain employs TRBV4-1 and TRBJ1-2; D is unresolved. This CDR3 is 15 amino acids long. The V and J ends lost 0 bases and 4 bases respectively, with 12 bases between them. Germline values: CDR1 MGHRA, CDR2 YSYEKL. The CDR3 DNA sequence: TGCGCCAGCAGCCAAGACGGACGGATGGTCTATGGCTACACCTTC. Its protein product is CASSQDGRMVYGYTF.

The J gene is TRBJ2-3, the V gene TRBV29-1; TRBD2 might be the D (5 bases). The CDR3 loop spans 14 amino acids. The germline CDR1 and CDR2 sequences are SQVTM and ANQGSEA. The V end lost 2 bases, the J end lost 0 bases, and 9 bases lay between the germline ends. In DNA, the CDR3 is TGCAGCGTTGAATTGGGGAGTAGCACAGATACGCAGTATTTT. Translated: CSVELGSSTDTQYF.

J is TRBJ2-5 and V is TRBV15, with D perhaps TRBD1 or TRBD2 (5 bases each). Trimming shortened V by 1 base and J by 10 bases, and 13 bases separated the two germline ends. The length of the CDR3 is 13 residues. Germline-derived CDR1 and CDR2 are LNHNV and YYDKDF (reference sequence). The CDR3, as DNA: TGTGCCACCAGCAGAGTGGGACGAGGGGACCAGTACTTC. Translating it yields CATSRVGRGDQYF. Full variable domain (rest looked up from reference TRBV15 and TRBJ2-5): DAMVIQNPRYQVTQFGKPVTLSCSQTLNHNVMYWYQQKSSQAPKLLFHYYDKDFNNEADTPDNFQSRRPNTSFCFLDIRSPGLGDTAMYLCATSRVGRGDQYFGPGTRLLVL.

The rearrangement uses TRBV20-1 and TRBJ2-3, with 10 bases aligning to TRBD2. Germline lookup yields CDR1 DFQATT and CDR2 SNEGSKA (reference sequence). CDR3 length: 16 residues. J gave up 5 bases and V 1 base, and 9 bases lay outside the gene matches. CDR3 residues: CSARGRTSGIGDTQYF. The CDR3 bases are TGCAGTGCTAGAGGCCGGACTAGCGGCATAGGAGATACGCAGTATTTT.

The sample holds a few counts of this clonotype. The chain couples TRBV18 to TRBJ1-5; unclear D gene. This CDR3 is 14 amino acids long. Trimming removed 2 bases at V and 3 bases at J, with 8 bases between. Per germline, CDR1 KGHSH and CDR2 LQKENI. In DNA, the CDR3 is TGTGCCAGCTCACCAGGGCAAGCCAATCAGCCCCAGCATTTT. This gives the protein CASSPGQANQPQHF.

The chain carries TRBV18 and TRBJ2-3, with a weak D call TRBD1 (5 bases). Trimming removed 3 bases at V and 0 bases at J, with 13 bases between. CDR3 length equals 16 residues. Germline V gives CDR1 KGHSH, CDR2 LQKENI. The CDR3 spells CASSPLTAPSTDTQYF. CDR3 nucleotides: TGTGCCAGCTCACCGTTGACAGCCCCTAGCACAGATACGCAGTATTTT.

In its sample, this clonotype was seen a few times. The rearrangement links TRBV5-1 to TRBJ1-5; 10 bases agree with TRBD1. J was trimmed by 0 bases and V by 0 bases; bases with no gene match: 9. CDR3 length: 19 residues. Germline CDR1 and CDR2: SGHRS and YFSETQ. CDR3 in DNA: TGCGCCAGCAGCTTGGCGGGACAGGGGTACCGATATAGCAATCAGCCCCAGCATTTT. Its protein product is CASSLAGQGYRYSNQPQHF.

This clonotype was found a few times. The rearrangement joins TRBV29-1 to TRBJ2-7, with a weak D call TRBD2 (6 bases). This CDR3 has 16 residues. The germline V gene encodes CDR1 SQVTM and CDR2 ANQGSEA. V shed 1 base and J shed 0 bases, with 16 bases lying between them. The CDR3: CSVEVILGTASYEQYF. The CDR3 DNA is TGCAGCGTTGAAGTCATACTCGGGACTGCCTCCTACGAGCAGTACTTC.

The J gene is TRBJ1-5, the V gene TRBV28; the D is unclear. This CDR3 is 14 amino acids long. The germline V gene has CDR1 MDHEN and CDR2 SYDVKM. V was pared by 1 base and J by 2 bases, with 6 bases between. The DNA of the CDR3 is TGTGCCAGCAGTTTATACACTCGCAATCAGCCCCAGCATTTT. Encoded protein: CASSLYTRNQPQHF.

The CDR3 loop is CASGPGPSGVEQYF. The CDR3 region has the DNA TGTGCCAGCGGCCCTGGGCCCAGCGGCGTCGAGCAGTACTTC. The genes are TRBV4-2 and TRBJ2-7, with a tentative D call TRBD2 (5 bases). Germline V gene lookup returns CDR1 LGHNA and CDR2 YNFKEQ. The CDR3 has 14 residues. V lost 8 bases to trimming and J lost 6 bases, with 20 bases between them.

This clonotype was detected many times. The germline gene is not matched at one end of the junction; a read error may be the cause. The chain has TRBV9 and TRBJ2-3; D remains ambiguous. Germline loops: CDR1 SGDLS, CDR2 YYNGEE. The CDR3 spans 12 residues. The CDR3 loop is CASSVGTDTQYF. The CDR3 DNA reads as TGCGCCAGCAGCGTGGGCACAGATACGCAGTATTTT.

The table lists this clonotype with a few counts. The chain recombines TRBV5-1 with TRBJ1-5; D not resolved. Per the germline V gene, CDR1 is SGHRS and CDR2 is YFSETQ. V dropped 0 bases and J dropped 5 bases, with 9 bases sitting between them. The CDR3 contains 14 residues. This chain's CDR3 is CASSLAGLHQPQHF. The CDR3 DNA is TGCGCCAGCAGCTTGGCCGGTTTGCATCAGCCCCAGCATTTT.

The CDR3: CASSYQQGPQPYNEQFF. CDR3 in DNA: TGTGCCAGCAGCTACCAACAGGGGCCCCAACCTTACAATGAGCAGTTCTTC. This chain links TRBV7-9 with TRBJ2-1; 7 positions match TRBD1. Germline CDR1 and CDR2: SEHNR and FQNEAQ (reference sequence). Trimming at V came to 4 bases and at J to 4 bases, leaving 13 bases not matched to a gene. This CDR3 region has 17 residues.

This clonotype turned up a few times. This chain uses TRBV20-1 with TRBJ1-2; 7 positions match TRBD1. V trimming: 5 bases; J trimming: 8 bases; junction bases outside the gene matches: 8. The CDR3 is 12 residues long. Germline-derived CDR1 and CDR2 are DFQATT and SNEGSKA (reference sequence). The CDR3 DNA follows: TGCAGTGCTGGCTTACAGGGGAGGGGCTACACCTTC. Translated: CSAGLQGRGYTF.

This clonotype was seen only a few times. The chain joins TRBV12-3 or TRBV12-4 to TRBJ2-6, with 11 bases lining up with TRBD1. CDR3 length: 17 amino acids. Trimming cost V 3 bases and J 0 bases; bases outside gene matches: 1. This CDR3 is CASSFGTGGSGANVLTF. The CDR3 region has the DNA TGTGCCAGCAGTTTTGGGACAGGGGGCTCTGGGGCCAACGTCCTGACTTTC.

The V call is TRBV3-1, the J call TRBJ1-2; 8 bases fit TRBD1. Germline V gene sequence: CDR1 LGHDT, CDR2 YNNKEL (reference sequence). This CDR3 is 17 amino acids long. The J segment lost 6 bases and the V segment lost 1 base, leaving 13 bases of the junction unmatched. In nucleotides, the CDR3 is TGTGCCAGCAGCCAAGGACCTTATGGACAGGGCACGGATGGCTACACCTTC. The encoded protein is CASSQGPYGQGTDGYTF.

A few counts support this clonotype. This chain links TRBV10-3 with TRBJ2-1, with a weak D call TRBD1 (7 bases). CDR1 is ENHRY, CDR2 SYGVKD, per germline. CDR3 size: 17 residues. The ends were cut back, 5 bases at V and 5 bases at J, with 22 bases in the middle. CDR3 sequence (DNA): TGTGCCATCAGTCTCATTAACAGGGGCGGGGAAAACAATGAGCAGTTCTTC. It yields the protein CAISLINRGGENNEQFF.